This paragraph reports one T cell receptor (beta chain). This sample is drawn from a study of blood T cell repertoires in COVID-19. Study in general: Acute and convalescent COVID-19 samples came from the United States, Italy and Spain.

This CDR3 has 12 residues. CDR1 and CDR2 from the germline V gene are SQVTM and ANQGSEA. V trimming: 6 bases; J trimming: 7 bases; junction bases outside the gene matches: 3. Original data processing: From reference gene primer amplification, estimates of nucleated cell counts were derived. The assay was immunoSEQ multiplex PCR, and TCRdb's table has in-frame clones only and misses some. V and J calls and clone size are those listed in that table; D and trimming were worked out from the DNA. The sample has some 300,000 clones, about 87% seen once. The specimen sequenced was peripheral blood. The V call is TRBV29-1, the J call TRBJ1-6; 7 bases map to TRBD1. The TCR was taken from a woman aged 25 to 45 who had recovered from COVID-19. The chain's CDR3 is CSVLTGNSPLHF. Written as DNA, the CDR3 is TGCAGCGTGTTGACAGGGAATTCACCCCTCCACTTT. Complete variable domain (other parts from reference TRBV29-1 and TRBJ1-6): SAVISQKPSRDICQRGTSLTIQCQVDSQVTMMFWYRQQPGQSLTLIATANQGSEATYESGFVIDKFPISRPNLTFSTLTVSNMSPEDSSIYLCSVLTGNSPLHFGNGTRLTVT.